This TCR beta chain is from a study of CD8 T cells in Susac syndrome. Sequencing of TCR beta, carried out with a high-throughput approach, was applied to CD8+ and CD4+ T cells from the blood. Stable or active relapsing-remitting multiple sclerosis, untreated and meeting revised McDonald criteria, defined the controls. The CDR3 spans 15 residues. CDR1 PRHDT and CDR2 FYEKMQ come from the germline V gene (reference sequence). The germline V and J ends were trimmed by 6 bases and 0 bases, with 15 bases remaining between them. RNA was extracted with the RNeasy kit, and a quantity of roughly 0.45 to 1 ug was reverse transcribed using random hexamers. TCR beta CDR3 was amplified by immunoSEQ covering 54 Vbeta and 13 Jbeta. One entry per CDR3 protein results from TCRdb running MiXCR on the immunoSEQ multiplex PCR reads. The repertoire holds around 71,000 distinct CDR3 sequences, with under 96% as singletons.

This TCR was sampled from a human donor with multiple sclerosis. V and J are TRBV13 and TRBJ2-7; D gene ambiguous. The sample consisted of CD4+ T cells from PBMCs. The CDR3 coding sequence is TGTGCCAGCAGTCCCAGCTGGGCCTACTCCTACGAGCAGTACTTC. It yields the protein CASSPSWAYSYEQYF.